What follows are 31 T cell receptor beta chains derived from one specimen sequenced in a study of T-cell memory formation after mild COVID-19. From the 5' RACE reads, TCRdb called clonotypes with MiXCR, one entry per CDR3 protein. The data contain about 49,000 distinct CDR3 sequences, roughly 7% of them singletons. The source material was PBMCs or a T cell subset sorted from them (not recorded which). These receptors were obtained from a man aged 18 to 35 who had mild COVID-19 (a few samples of this study predate the infection). Cell type and time point are not known.

This clonotype was counted only a few times. The CDR3, as DNA: TGTGCCAGCAGGGCCACCGGGACTAGCGGGCGGGAGACCCAGTACTTC. It encodes CASRATGTSGRETQYF. The rearrangement links TRBV2 to TRBJ2-5; 12 bases line up with TRBD2. Trimming at V came to 6 bases and at J to 5 bases, leaving 10 bases not matched to a gene. The length of the CDR3 is 16 residues. Germline CDR1 SNHLY, CDR2 FYNNEI. The entire variable domain, with the rest obtained from reference TRBV2 and TRBJ2-5, is as follows: EPEVTQTPSHQVTQMGQEVILRCVPISNHLYFYWYRQILGQKVEFLVSFYNNEISEKSEIFDDQFSVERPDGSNFTLKIRSTKLEDSAMYFCASRATGTSGRETQYFGPGTRLLVL.

This rearrangement joins TRBV12-3 or TRBV12-4 to TRBJ2-3, with a possible D match to TRBD1 (5 bases). V was pared by 4 bases and J by 2 bases, with 10 bases between. The CDR3 runs 14 residues. In DNA form, the CDR3 reads TGTGCCAGCAGTTCTGACAGAAACACAGATACGCAGTATTTT. Its protein product is CASSSDRNTDTQYF.

This clonotype showed up many times. V is TRBV2 and J is TRBJ2-1; TRBD1 aligns across 8 bases. The germline V gene has CDR1 SNHLY and CDR2 FYNNEI. The CDR3 has 14 residues. J was trimmed by 4 bases and V by 1 base; bases with no gene match: 0. The CDR3 coding sequence is TGTGCCAGCAGTGAAGGGACAGGGTACAATGAGCAGTTCTTC. Translating it yields CASSEGTGYNEQFF.

This clonotype was counted a few times. The V gene is TRBV7-9, the J gene TRBJ2-3, with D unclear. The CDR3 contains 13 residues. The V end lost 2 bases, the J end lost 6 bases, and 9 bases lay between the germline ends. Germline loops: CDR1 SEHNR, CDR2 FQNEAQ (reference sequence). The CDR3 nucleotides read TGTGCCAGCAGCTTAACTACCCCGGATACGCAGTATTTT. Translating it yields CASSLTTPDTQYF.

Only a few counts were recorded for this clonotype. The V gene is TRBV3-1, the J gene TRBJ2-3, with a possible D match to TRBD2 (7 bases). The V end lost 3 bases, the J end lost 6 bases, and 25 bases lay between the germline ends. The CDR3 length is 18 residues. Germline assignment: CDR1 LGHDT and CDR2 YNNKEL (reference sequence). CDR3 bases: TGTGCCAGCAGCCACCAAGGGGGGGGACTAAAGGAGTCGGATACGCAGTATTTT. Protein product: CASSHQGGGLKESDTQYF.

This clonotype was recorded a few times. In DNA, the CDR3 is TGTGCCAGCAGCCTCGAGCGGGGACCAGATACGCAGTATTTT. It codes for CASSLERGPDTQYF. The chain joins TRBV7-9 to TRBJ2-3, with TRBD2 identical over 7 bases. Germline loops: CDR1 SEHNR, CDR2 FQNEAQ (reference sequence). V lost 5 bases and J lost 4; bases outside the gene matches: 6. CDR3 length equals 14 residues.

The gene calls are TRBV11-2 and TRBJ1-2; D unresolved. CDR1 SGHAT and CDR2 FQNNGV come from the germline V gene. Trimming took 4 bases from V and 5 from J, leaving 8 bases between them. The CDR3 sequence is 12 residues long. CDR3 residues: CASSSNSYGYTF. CDR3 in DNA: TGTGCCAGCAGCTCCAACAGTTATGGCTACACCTTC.

This sequence joins TRBV5-1 and TRBJ2-7; 9 bases map to TRBD1. V lost 4 bases and J lost 7; bases outside the gene matches: 9. This CDR3 comprises 14 residues. Germline CDR1 and CDR2: SGHRS and YFSETQ. The CDR3 nucleotides read TGCGCCAGCAGCATAACGGGACAGGGCGGGGAGCAGTACTTC. Its translation is CASSITGQGGEQYF.

The V gene is TRBV10-3, the J gene TRBJ2-3; TRBD2 agrees at 8 bases. The CDR3 totals 14 residues. Trimming cost V 3 bases and J 3 bases; bases outside gene matches: 2. Germline CDR1 is ENHRY and CDR2 is SYGVKD. CDR3 coding DNA: TGTGCCATCAGTGATCAGCGGGGGACAGATACGCAGTATTTT. This gives the protein CAISDQRGTDTQYF.

This clonotype was detected only a few times. The V and J genes are TRBV20-1 and TRBJ1-5; D is unresolved. The CDR3 is 13 amino acids. V lost 2 bases and J 1 base, leaving 6 bases between the germline ends. Per germline, CDR1 DFQATT and CDR2 SNEGSKA (reference sequence). CDR3 amino acids: CSARPDSNQPQHF. The CDR3, as DNA: TGCAGTGCTAGACCGGACAGCAATCAGCCCCAGCATTTT.

The chain is built from TRBV4-1 and TRBJ1-1, with D hard to call. The V end lost 1 base, the J end lost 3 bases, and 6 bases lay between the germline ends. This CDR3 has 13 amino acids. CDR1 is MGHRA, CDR2 YSYEKL, per germline. For the CDR3, the DNA is TGCGCCAGCAGCCAAGGGCCCTACACTGAAGCTTTCTTT. Its translation: CASSQGPYTEAFF.

V usage is TRBV5-1 and J usage is TRBJ2-3; tentative D call: TRBD1 (5 bases). Looked up from germline, CDR1 is SGHRS and CDR2 is YFSETQ. The length of the CDR3 is 15 residues. V lost 4 bases, J lost 1 base, and 13 bases lay in between. The CDR3, as DNA: TGCGCCAGCAGCACAGGACACGCCGGCACAGATACGCAGTATTTT. Its translation is CASSTGHAGTDTQYF.

This rearrangement joins TRBV9 to TRBJ2-3; D possibly corresponds to TRBD2 (5 bases). V was cut by 7 bases and J by 2 bases, with 8 bases left in between. Germline lookup yields CDR1 SGDLS and CDR2 YYNGEE. This CDR3 is 12 amino acids long. CDR3 amino acids: CASGLHTDTQYF. The DNA for the CDR3 is TGTGCCAGCGGACTCCACACAGATACGCAGTATTTT.

The chain joins TRBV5-4 to TRBJ2-1; 7 nucleotides match TRBD2. After removal of 4 bases from V and 4 bases from J, the junction contained 8 bases not matched to a gene. In germline, CDR1 is SGHNT, CDR2 YYREEE (reference sequence). The CDR3 covers 15 residues. The CDR3 coding sequence is TGTGCCAGCAGCCCGGTGGGCGGGGGTTACAATGAGCAGTTCTTC. Translated, it gives CASSPVGGGYNEQFF.

This clonotype was recorded at least ten times. V and J are TRBV18 and TRBJ1-1; 9 bases line up with TRBD1. V dropped 4 bases and J dropped 1; count of bases not matched to a gene: 10. The germline V gene encodes CDR1 KGHSH and CDR2 LQKENI. The CDR3 is 17 amino acids. In DNA form, the CDR3 reads TGTGCCAGCTCACAGGCCGGGACAGGGTTTCGGAACACTGAAGCTTTCTTT. Translation gives CASSQAGTGFRNTEAFF.

This clonotype occurred many times. The rearrangement uses TRBV7-2 and TRBJ2-3, with D perhaps TRBD1 or TRBD2 (5 bases each). The germline V gene has CDR1 SGHTA and CDR2 FQGNSA. V was shortened by 0 bases and J by 5 bases, with 15 bases between the two germline ends. The CDR3 contains 16 residues. The DNA for the CDR3 is TGTGCCAGCAGCTTAGCGCCCCAGAGGGGCAGAGATACGCAGTATTTT. The encoded protein is CASSLAPQRGRDTQYF.

By share, this clonotype counts as medium-sized. The CDR3 DNA is TGTGCCAGCAGCGCCGTGAGGGGACACCAAGAGACCCAGTACTTC. It specifies CASSAVRGHQETQYF. J is TRBJ2-5 and V is TRBV7-6; D is possibly TRBD1 or TRBD2 (5 bases each). V lost 5 bases and J lost 0, with 13 bases in between. Germline V lookup: CDR1 SGHVS, CDR2 FNYEAQ. This CDR3 contains 15 residues.

This chain joins TRBV6-2 or TRBV6-3 and TRBJ2-3; D remains ambiguous. The V end was cut by 1 base, the J end by 0 bases, with 2 bases between. Germline values: CDR1 MNHEY, CDR2 SVGEGT. The CDR3 loop spans 13 amino acids. The CDR3 DNA reads as TGTGCCAGCAGTTACTGGAGCACAGATACGCAGTATTTT. Translation: CASSYWSTDTQYF.

This clonotype came up a few times. V usage is TRBV5-1 and J usage is TRBJ1-2; D is unresolved. Between the trimmed V and J ends, which lost 4 bases and 7 bases, there was a span of 8 bases. Germline V gene lookup returns CDR1 SGHRS and CDR2 YFSETQ. This CDR3 is 11 amino acids long. This CDR3 is CASSLAGGYTF. CDR3 coding DNA: TGCGCCAGCAGCCTGGCAGGTGGCTACACCTTC. The whole variable domain, remainder taken from reference TRBV5-1 and TRBJ1-2, is KAGVTQTPRYLIKTRGQQVTLSCSPISGHRSVSWYQQTPGQGLQFLFEYFSETQRNKGNFPGRFSGRQFSNSRSEMNVSTLELGDSALYLCASSLAGGYTFGSGTRLTVV.

The gene calls are TRBV28 and TRBJ1-2; TRBD1 matches at 8 bases. Germline V gene data show CDR1 as MDHEN and CDR2 as SYDVKM. The CDR3 contains 15 residues. J was trimmed by 4 bases and V by 8 bases; bases with no gene match: 12. CDR3 residues: CASQRTGQGSYGYTF. CDR3 DNA sequence: TGTGCCAGCCAGCGCACCGGACAGGGATCCTATGGCTACACCTTC.

This clonotype has more than one count but fewer than ten. The chain recombines TRBV6-2 or TRBV6-3 with TRBJ2-5; 10 nucleotides align to TRBD2. The CDR3 totals 14 residues. With V trimmed by 10 bases and J by 4 bases, 9 bases remained unmatched. Germline values: CDR1 MNHEY, CDR2 SVGEGT. The CDR3 DNA follows: TGTGCCACTCAAGCGGGGGGGCCCGCAGAGACCCAGTACTTC. Translating gives CATQAGGPAETQYF.

This clonotype has a count of ten or more. The chain links TRBV27 to TRBJ1-6; D is ambiguous. The V and J ends lost 5 bases and 9 bases respectively, with 14 bases between them. The CDR3 runs to 14 residues. Germline assignment: CDR1 MNHEY and CDR2 SMNVEV (reference sequence). CDR3 in DNA: TGTGCCAGCAGTCCACGAGGAGTAGGTTCACCCCTCCACTTT. The encoded protein is CASSPRGVGSPLHF.

The chain links TRBV7-2 to TRBJ1-4; D call uncertain. The ends were cut back, 5 bases at V and 8 bases at J, with 12 bases in the middle. CDR3 length: 13 amino acids. Germline CDR1 and CDR2: SGHTA and FQGNSA. The CDR3 region has the DNA TGTGCCAGCAGCGCTGGAGGGTCGGAAAAACTGTTTTTT. Translation gives CASSAGGSEKLFF.

The chain uses TRBV30 and TRBJ1-6, with TRBD1 identical over 9 bases. The CDR3 covers 15 residues. Germline V CDR1 and CDR2: GTSNPN, SVGIG (reference sequence). The J segment lost 10 bases and the V segment lost 0 bases, leaving 7 bases of the junction unmatched. CDR3 nucleotides: TGTGCCTGGAGTGTACTAGTACAGGGGGCATCACCCCTCCACTTT. It specifies CAWSVLVQGASPLHF.

CDR3 protein: CASSPLQGGPQPLHF. Here the CDR3 DNA reads TGCGCCAGCAGCCCGCTACAGGGAGGCCCCCAACCCCTCCACTTT. This chain connects TRBV5-1 to TRBJ1-6, with D tentatively TRBD1 (6 bases). The germline CDR1 and CDR2 sequences are SGHRS and YFSETQ. The CDR3 is made up of 15 amino acids. Trimming shortened V by 4 bases and J by 12 bases, and 20 bases separated the two germline ends.

J is TRBJ1-1 and V is TRBV10-3; D is perhaps TRBD1 (5 bases). The CDR3 runs 15 residues. Trimming left V 2 bases short and J 1 base short, with 11 bases between. Germline CDR1 reads ENHRY; CDR2 reads SYGVKD. In DNA, the CDR3 is TGTGCCATCAGTGAGAAGGGGATCGAGAACACTGAAGCTTTCTTT. This encodes CAISEKGIENTEAFF.

Concerning this clonotype: This clone may be a read error of a much larger clone one base away. The chain links TRBV7-8 to TRBJ2-7, with D unresolved. Germline CDR1 reads SGHVS; CDR2 reads FQNEAQ. CDR3 length: 14 residues. CDR3 sequence reads: CARSLVLASHEQYF. DNA for the CDR3: TGTGCCAGAAGCTTAGTATTAGCTTCTCACGAGCAGTACTTC.

The chain couples TRBV6-2 or TRBV6-3 to TRBJ1-1; D gene ambiguous. Germline CDR1 reads MNHEY; CDR2 reads SVGEGT. V lost 2 bases, J lost 2 bases, and 6 bases lay in between. The CDR3 extends over 13 amino acids. CDR3 amino acids: CASSYATNTEAFF. CDR3 DNA sequence: TGTGCCAGCAGTTACGCTACTAACACTGAAGCTTTCTTT.

Details on this clonotype: One end of the junction does not line up with germline, which may come from a read error. The chain carries TRBV7-2 and TRBJ2-5; TRBD2 agrees at 7 bases. The CDR3 spans 13 residues. In germline, CDR1 is SGHTA, CDR2 FQGNSA. CDR3 in DNA: TGTGCCAGCAGCTTTAGCGCGGGAGAGACCAAGTACTTC. This translates into CASSFSAGETKYF.

The table lists this clonotype with a few counts. DNA of the CDR3: TGTGCCAGCAGCCCACAGGGGGGACCCTACGAGCAGTACGTC. This translates into CASSPQGGPYEQYV. J is TRBJ2-7 and V is TRBV7-2; 8 nucleotides match TRBD1. The CDR3 consists of 14 residues. The ends lost 5 bases at V and 2 bases at J; junction bases unmatched: 5. CDR1 and CDR2 from the germline V gene are SGHTA and FQGNSA.

The chain carries TRBV28 and TRBJ1-3; D uncertain. There are 12 residues in the CDR3. Trimming removed 11 bases from V and 0 bases from J, with 8 bases in between. Per germline, CDR1 MDHEN and CDR2 SYDVKM. The CDR3 reads CASLGSGNTIYF. CDR3 bases: TGTGCCTCCCTTGGCTCTGGAAACACCATATATTTT.